Below are 24 T cell receptor beta chains sequenced from a single sample in a study of cytomegalovirus exposure and HLA in healthy donors. Primers included in the PCR were 60 Vbeta and 13 Jbeta primers. Profiled with immunoSEQ multiplex PCR; TCRdb holds only in-frame clones, not every one. Its listing shows approximately 38,000 clones. Input material: PBMCs. These receptors were obtained from a man aged 25-40 years in good health and CMV-seronegative.

The rearrangement links TRBV15 to TRBJ2-5; D is unclear. The CDR3 consists of 14 residues. V dropped 0 bases and J dropped 5 bases, with 10 bases sitting between them. Germline CDR1 and CDR2: LNHNV and YYDKDF (reference sequence). CDR3 sequence reads: CATSRDAAAETQYF. In nucleotides, the CDR3 is TGTGCCACCAGCAGAGATGCGGCGGCGGAGACCCAGTACTTC.

V gene TRBV5-1 combines with J gene TRBJ2-7, with TRBD2 as a possible D gene (6 bases). V lost 0 bases and J 3 bases, leaving 7 bases between the germline ends. CDR1 and CDR2 (germline): SGHRS, YFSETQ. The CDR3 totals 13 residues. The CDR3 DNA follows: TGCGCCAGCAGCTTGGGCGGGGTCTACGAGCAGTACTTC. Translating it yields CASSLGGVYEQYF.

This chain links TRBV4-1 with TRBJ1-2; 7 bases fit TRBD1. The CDR3 loop spans 16 amino acids. The junction had 8 bases not matched to a gene; V was cut back by 0 bases and J by 4 bases. Looked up from germline, CDR1 is MGHRA and CDR2 is YSYEKL. The CDR3 DNA reads as TGCGCCAGCAGCCAAGACCCACTACAGGGGATCTATGGCTACACCTTC. Its translation: CASSQDPLQGIYGYTF.

The chain combines TRBV19 with TRBJ1-1, with 8 bases lining up with TRBD1. Per germline, CDR1 LNHDA and CDR2 SQIVND (reference sequence). Trimming took 4 bases from V and 3 from J; bases not matched to a gene: 7. The CDR3 contains 15 residues. CDR3 DNA: TGTGCCAGTAGTAGACAGGGGAAATCGGACACTGAAGCTTTCTTT. Residues: CASSRQGKSDTEAFF.

The rearrangement uses TRBV12-5 and TRBJ2-2; 8 positions match TRBD2. With 2 bases clipped from V and 4 bases from J, the junction kept 6 bases outside the gene matches. CDR1 and CDR2 (germline): LGHNT, FRNRAP. The CDR3 sequence is 16 residues long. The CDR3 bases are TGTGCTAGTGGTTTGTTTAGCGGGAAGGTCACCGGGGAGCTGTTTTTT. Translating gives CASGLFSGKVTGELFF.

The chain combines TRBV29-1 with TRBJ2-7; 9 bases are shared with TRBD2. The CDR3 spans 15 residues. From germline, CDR1 is SQVTM and CDR2 ANQGSEA. V lost 0 bases to trimming and J lost 2 bases; unmatched junction nucleotides: 5. Here the CDR3 DNA reads TGCAGCGTTGAAGATTCGCTAGCGGGGACCTACGAGCAGTACTTC. Protein sequence: CSVEDSLAGTYEQYF.

The V gene is TRBV30, the J gene TRBJ2-7; 10 positions match TRBD1. The V segment lost 3 bases and the J segment 4 bases; nucleotides outside the gene matches: 9. The CDR3 has 15 residues. From germline, CDR1 is GTSNPN and CDR2 SVGIG (reference sequence). CDR3 nucleotide sequence: TGTGCCTGGAGGCCACCGGGACAGGGGAAATACGAGCAGTACTTC. Its protein product is CAWRPPGQGKYEQYF.

The J gene is TRBJ2-1, the V gene TRBV4-3; TRBD2 agrees at 12 bases. The CDR3 sequence is 18 residues long. In germline, CDR1 is LGHNA, CDR2 YSLEER. With 0 bases clipped from V and 1 base from J, the junction kept 4 bases outside the gene matches. Here the CDR3 reads CASSQETSGSESYNEQFF. The CDR3 DNA reads as TGCGCCAGCAGCCAAGAGACTAGCGGGAGTGAGTCCTACAATGAGCAGTTCTTC.

In regard to this clone: Different DNA sequences within this sample yield the same CDR3. The J gene is TRBJ1-2, the V gene TRBV4-1, with D maybe TRBD1 (5 bases). The CDR3 loop spans 13 amino acids. Trimming left V 4 bases short and J 2 bases short, with 8 bases between. Germline CDR1 MGHRA, CDR2 YSYEKL. As DNA, the CDR3 is TGCGCCAGCAGCCCGGGACTCAACTATGGCTACACCTTC. Translation: CASSPGLNYGYTF.

V gene TRBV5-1 combines with J gene TRBJ2-7; 8 bases line up with TRBD1. V gave up 4 bases and J gave up 3 bases; unmatched junction bases: 6. Germline CDR1 is SGHRS and CDR2 is YFSETQ. The CDR3 is 14 residues long. The CDR3 is CASSDGTGSYEQYF. For the CDR3, the DNA is TGCGCCAGCAGCGACGGGACAGGCAGCTACGAGCAGTACTTC.

This chain links TRBV4-2 with TRBJ2-5, with D maybe TRBD2 (6 bases). Germline V lookup: CDR1 LGHNA, CDR2 YNFKEQ. This CDR3 region has 15 residues. Trimming took 2 bases from V and 10 from J, leaving 20 bases between them. CDR3 amino acids: CASSQPGTGEVGQYF. The CDR3 region has the DNA TGTGCCAGCAGCCAACCCGGGACTGGCGAGGTTGGCCAGTACTTC.

J is TRBJ2-7 and V is TRBV7-6; TRBD2 matches at 7 bases. The CDR3 is 13 amino acids. Losses at the gene ends were 0 bases for V and 6 bases for J; bases not matched to a gene: 2. Germline V gives CDR1 SGHVS, CDR2 FNYEAQ. CDR3 DNA sequence: TGTGCCAGCAGCTTAGCGGGGGGGAGCGAGCAGTACTTC. It is translated as CASSLAGGSEQYF.

The rearrangement links TRBV2 to TRBJ1-1, with D possibly TRBD1 on 5 matching bases. The CDR3 consists of 17 residues. Germline V lookup: CDR1 SNHLY, CDR2 FYNNEI. The V gene lost 6 bases and the J gene lost 0 bases, with 20 bases spanning the gap. This CDR3 reads CASRATREVGMNTEAFF. The CDR3 DNA sequence: TGTGCCAGCAGGGCTACCAGGGAAGTGGGCATGAACACTGAAGCTTTCTTT.

V gene TRBV5-4 combines with J gene TRBJ2-1; D is ambiguous. Germline CDR1 is SGHNT and CDR2 is YYREEE (reference sequence). Trimming removed 1 base at V and 8 bases at J, with 4 bases between. This CDR3 comprises 11 residues. The CDR3 nucleotides are TGTGCCAGCAGCTTGCATGATGAGCAGTTCTTC. Protein sequence: CASSLHDEQFF.

This chain connects TRBV29-1 to TRBJ2-5, with 7 bases lining up with TRBD1. Per the germline V gene, CDR1 is SQVTM and CDR2 is ANQGSEA. J gave up 5 bases and V 4 bases, and 10 bases lay outside the gene matches. The CDR3 sequence is 14 residues long. Written as DNA, the CDR3 is TGCAGCGTTGTGAGTCAGGGGGTGGGGGAGACCCAGTACTTC. It specifies CSVVSQGVGETQYF.

The V gene is TRBV19, the J gene TRBJ1-2; 8 nucleotides match TRBD1. CDR1 is LNHDA, CDR2 SQIVND, per germline (reference sequence). CDR3 length: 14 amino acids. V was pared by 3 bases and J by 1 base, with 1 base of the junction left unmatched. CDR3 loop: CASSITGGNYGYTF. The CDR3 nucleotides are TGTGCCAGTAGTATTACAGGGGGTAACTATGGCTACACCTTC.

This rearrangement joins TRBV19 to TRBJ1-5, with D possibly TRBD1 on 5 matching bases. V was cut by 3 bases and J by 0 bases, with 12 bases left in between. Per the germline V gene, CDR1 is LNHDA and CDR2 is SQIVND (reference sequence). The length of the CDR3 is 16 residues. CDR3 DNA sequence: TGTGCCAGTAGTATGGGGAGGGGATATAGCAATCAGCCCCAGCATTTT. Protein sequence: CASSMGRGYSNQPQHF.

J is TRBJ1-6 and V is TRBV5-1; 8 positions match TRBD1. V lost 4 bases and J lost 8; bases outside the gene matches: 8. CDR1 SGHRS and CDR2 YFSETQ come from the germline V gene. This CDR3 is 15 amino acids long. The CDR3 loop is CASSADRGGYSPLHF. CDR3 nucleotides: TGCGCCAGCAGCGCTGACAGGGGAGGATATTCACCCCTCCACTTT.

The chain employs TRBV6-1 and TRBJ1-1, with 8 bases fitting TRBD1. CDR3 size: 13 residues. The germline V gene has CDR1 MNHNS and CDR2 SASEGT. Trimming cost V 9 bases and J 5 bases; bases outside gene matches: 8. CDR3 loop: CASGGQVWTEAFF. The DNA for the CDR3 is TGTGCCAGTGGGGGACAGGTTTGGACTGAAGCTTTCTTT.

The V and J genes are TRBV6-1 and TRBJ1-2; weak D call: TRBD1 (5 bases). The CDR3 extends over 14 amino acids. Germline CDR1 is MNHNS and CDR2 is SASEGT. With 4 bases removed from V and 5 bases from J, the gap between germline ends came to 14 bases. CDR3 sequence (DNA): TGTGCCAGCAGTGCAATAAGGGGCGAGTATGGCTACACCTTC. Its translation: CASSAIRGEYGYTF.

This rearrangement joins TRBV7-6 to TRBJ1-6; maybe TRBD1 (5 bases). Germline CDR1 reads SGHVS; CDR2 reads FNYEAQ. V was shortened by 3 bases and J by 7 bases, with 10 bases between the two germline ends. The CDR3 loop spans 14 amino acids. This chain's CDR3 is CASSFARENSPLHF. CDR3 nucleotide sequence: TGTGCCAGCAGCTTTGCCAGGGAAAATTCACCCCTCCACTTT.

The chain joins TRBV27 to TRBJ1-5, with 9 positions matching TRBD1. Germline V lookup: CDR1 MNHEY, CDR2 SMNVEV (reference sequence). The CDR3 loop spans 14 amino acids. The junction had 2 bases not matched to a gene; V was cut back by 8 bases and J by 0 bases. The CDR3 region has the DNA TGTGCCAGCCGGACAGGGGATAGCAATCAGCCCCAGCATTTT. This gives the protein CASRTGDSNQPQHF.

J is TRBJ2-7 and V is TRBV18; a weak D match, TRBD2 (5 bases). The CDR3 runs to 16 residues. Germline V gene sequence: CDR1 KGHSH, CDR2 LQKENI. Trimming left V 2 bases short and J 2 bases short, with 16 bases between. CDR3 nucleotides: TGTGCCAGCTCACCAGTACGGGCAGAAGCGGCCTACGAGCAGTACTTC. Amino acids: CASSPVRAEAAYEQYF.

J is TRBJ2-7 and V is TRBV19; maybe TRBD1 (6 bases). Germline V CDR1 and CDR2: LNHDA, SQIVND (reference sequence). The V gene lost 6 bases and the J gene lost 6 bases, with 15 bases spanning the gap. This CDR3 has 13 amino acids. The CDR3 DNA is TGTGCCAGTAGGGCAGGGGCGACCAGCGAGCAGTACTTC. Its protein is CASRAGATSEQYF.